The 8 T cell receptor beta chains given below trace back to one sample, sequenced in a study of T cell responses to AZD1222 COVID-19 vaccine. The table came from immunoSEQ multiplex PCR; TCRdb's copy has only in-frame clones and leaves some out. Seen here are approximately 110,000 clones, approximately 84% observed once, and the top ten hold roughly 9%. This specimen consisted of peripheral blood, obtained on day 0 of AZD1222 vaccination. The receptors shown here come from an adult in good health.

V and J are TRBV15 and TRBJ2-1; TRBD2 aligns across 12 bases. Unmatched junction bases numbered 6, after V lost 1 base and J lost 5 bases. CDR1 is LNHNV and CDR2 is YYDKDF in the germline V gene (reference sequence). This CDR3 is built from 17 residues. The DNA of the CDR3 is TGTGCCACCAGCAGAGGGCTAGCGGGGGGGACTGACAATGAGCAGTTCTTC. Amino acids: CATSRGLAGGTDNEQFF.

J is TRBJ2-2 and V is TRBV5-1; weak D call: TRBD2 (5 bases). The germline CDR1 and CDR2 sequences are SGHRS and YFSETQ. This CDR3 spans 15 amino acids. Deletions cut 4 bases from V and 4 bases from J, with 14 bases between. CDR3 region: CASSAGIGSTGELFF. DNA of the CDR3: TGCGCCAGCAGCGCGGGTATAGGGAGCACCGGGGAGCTGTTTTTT.

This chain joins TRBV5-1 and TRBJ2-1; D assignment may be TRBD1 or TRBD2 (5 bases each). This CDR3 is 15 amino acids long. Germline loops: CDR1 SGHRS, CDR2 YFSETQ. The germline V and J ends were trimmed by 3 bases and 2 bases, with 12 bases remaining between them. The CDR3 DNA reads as TGCGCCAGCAGCTCCGGGACCGGAACCTACAATGAGCAGTTCTTC. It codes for CASSSGTGTYNEQFF.

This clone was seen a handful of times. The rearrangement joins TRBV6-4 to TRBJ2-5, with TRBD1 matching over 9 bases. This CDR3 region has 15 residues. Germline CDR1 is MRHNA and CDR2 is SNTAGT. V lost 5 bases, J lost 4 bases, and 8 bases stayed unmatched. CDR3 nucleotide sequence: TGTGCCAGCAGTCCTACCGGGACAGGGTTAGAGACCCAGTACTTC. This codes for CASSPTGTGLETQYF.

CDR3 bases: TGTGCCAGCAGCTCCCGTCTGAAGTCACCCCTCCACTTT. This codes for CASSSRLKSPLHF. J is TRBJ1-6 and V is TRBV5-6; D not certain. Germline-derived CDR1 and CDR2 are SGHDT and YYEEEE. CDR3 length equals 13 residues. Trimming stripped 3 bases from V and 10 bases from J, with 11 bases between.

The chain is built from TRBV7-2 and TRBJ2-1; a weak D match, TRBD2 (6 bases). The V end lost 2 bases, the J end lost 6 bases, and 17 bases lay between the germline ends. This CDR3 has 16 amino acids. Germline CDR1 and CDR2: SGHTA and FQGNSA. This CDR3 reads CASSLMGGLLTNEQFF. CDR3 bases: TGTGCCAGCAGCTTAATGGGGGGACTCCTCACCAATGAGCAGTTCTTC.

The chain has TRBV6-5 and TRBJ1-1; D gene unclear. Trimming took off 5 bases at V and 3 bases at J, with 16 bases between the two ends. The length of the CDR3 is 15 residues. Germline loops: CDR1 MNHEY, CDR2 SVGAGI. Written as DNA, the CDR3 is TGTGCCAGCAGTCGCCTCCTCCCGGTGGACACTGAAGCTTTCTTT. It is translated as CASSRLLPVDTEAFF.

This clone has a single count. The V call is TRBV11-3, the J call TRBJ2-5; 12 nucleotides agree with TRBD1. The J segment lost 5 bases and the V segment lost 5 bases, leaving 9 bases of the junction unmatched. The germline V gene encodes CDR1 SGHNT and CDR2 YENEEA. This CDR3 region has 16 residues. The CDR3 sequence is CASSAPGQGARETQYF. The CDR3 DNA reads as TGTGCCAGCAGCGCACCGGGACAGGGGGCACGGGAGACCCAGTACTTC. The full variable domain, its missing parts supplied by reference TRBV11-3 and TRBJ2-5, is EAGVVQSPRYKIIEKKQPVAFWCNPISGHNTLYWYLQNLGQGPELLIRYENEEAVDDSQLPKDRFSAERLKGVDSTLKIQPAELGDSAVYLCASSAPGQGARETQYFGPGTRLLVL.